This note documents a single T cell receptor beta chain sequence. Its antigen remains unknown. This may be a read error, as it is one base from a much larger clone. The data were obtained in a study of tumor and adjacent non-tumor tissue in lung cancer. The wider study: Samples averaged roughly 4.2 million productive TCRbeta reads each.

A modified ARM-PCR protocol with three rounds of nested PCR amplified TCRbeta. TCRdb analysed the multiplex PCR reads with MiXCR anew, one entry per CDR3 protein. The sample includes tens of thousands of distinct CDR3 sequences, about 55% seen only once; the top ten take about 31%. General study findings and limits: Patients with more diverse tumor TCRs had worse survival.

The CDR3 is 16 amino acids. Germline V gene sequence: CDR1 DFQATT, CDR2 SNEGSKA (reference sequence). No cell sorting was done before RNA was extracted from the tissue. Distant lung tissue was collected more than 3 cm away from the tumor edge. The TCR was taken from a man aged 65-85 years with non-small cell lung cancer. The V and J genes are TRBV20-1 and TRBJ2-1; D possibly corresponds to TRBD2 (5 bases). The specimen was distant non-tumor lung tissue. The CDR3 bases are TGCAGTACTAGGGCCCCTTTCGAGAGCTCCTACAATGAGCAGTTCTTC. Its translation is CSTRAPFESSYNEQFF.